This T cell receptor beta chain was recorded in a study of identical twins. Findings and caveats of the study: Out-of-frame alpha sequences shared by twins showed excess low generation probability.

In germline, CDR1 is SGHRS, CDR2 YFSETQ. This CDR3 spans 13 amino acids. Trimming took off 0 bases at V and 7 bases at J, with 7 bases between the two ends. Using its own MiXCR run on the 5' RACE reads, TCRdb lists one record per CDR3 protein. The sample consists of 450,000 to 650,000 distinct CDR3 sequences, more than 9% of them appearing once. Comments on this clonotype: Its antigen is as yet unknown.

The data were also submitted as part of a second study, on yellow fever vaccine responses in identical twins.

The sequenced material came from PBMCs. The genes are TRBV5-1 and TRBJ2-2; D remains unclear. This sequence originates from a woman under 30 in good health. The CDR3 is CASSLGTDGELFF. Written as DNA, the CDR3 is TGCGCCAGCAGCTTGGGGACGGACGGGGAGCTGTTTTTT.